This T cell receptor beta chain was sequenced in a study of T cell responses to AZD1222 COVID-19 vaccine. Findings and limits, study-wide: No day 14 peak samples; only post-peak repertoires were characterized.

Trimming took off 3 bases at V and 2 bases at J, with 7 bases between the two ends. Looked up from germline, CDR1 is LNHNV and CDR2 is YYDKDF (reference sequence). There are 13 residues in the CDR3. Points on this clone: The antigen remains undetermined.

Some clones are missing from TCRdb's copy, which holds only in-frame ones; the method was immunoSEQ multiplex PCR. The sample has 80,000 to 100,000 clones, about 89% seen once; the top ten hold approximately 10%. The V and J genes are TRBV15 and TRBJ1-2; D is undetermined. The TCR originated in an adult who received the AZD1222 COVID-19 vaccine. This specimen consisted of peripheral blood, obtained 28 days after the second AZD1222 dose. As DNA, the CDR3 is TGTGCCACCAGCAGTAGGGAAAACTATGGCTACACCTTC. Translation: CATSSRENYGYTF.